The text below deals with one T cell receptor (beta chain). Its target is not known. 13 Jbeta primers and 60 Vbeta primers were used for the PCR. This table comes from immunoSEQ multiplex PCR, and its TCRdb copy is limited to in-frame clones, with some not included. The repertoire holds 95,000 to 110,000 clones, with over 70% as singletons. The CDR3 loop spans 14 amino acids. Germline-derived CDR1 and CDR2 are SGHRS and YFSETQ. The ends were cut back, 0 bases at V and 4 bases at J, with 10 bases in the middle. The data were taken from a study of cytomegalovirus exposure and HLA in healthy donors. Study-level results: TCR beta V- and J-gene trimming, according to a later analysis, was linked to a missense DCLRE1C variant. Productive rates of about 87% or about 30% were seen for most TCR beta V segments in an earlier analysis. Among the most significant clusters, several appeared linked to common viral pathogens in a later analysis.

This receptor was obtained from a man younger than 45 in good health and CMV-seronegative. The sequenced sample was PBMCs. This chain links TRBV5-1 with TRBJ2-5, with D possibly being TRBD1 (6 bases). The CDR3 protein is CASSLEGGGETQYF. DNA for the CDR3: TGCGCCAGCAGCTTGGAAGGGGGTGGAGAGACCCAGTACTTC. The full variable domain, in which reference TRBV5-1 and TRBJ2-5 provide the parts outside the CDR3, is KAGVTQTPRYLIKTRGQQVTLSCSPISGHRSVSWYQQTPGQGLQFLFEYFSETQRNKGNFPGRFSGRQFSNSRSEMNVSTLELGDSALYLCASSLEGGGETQYFGPGTRLLVL.